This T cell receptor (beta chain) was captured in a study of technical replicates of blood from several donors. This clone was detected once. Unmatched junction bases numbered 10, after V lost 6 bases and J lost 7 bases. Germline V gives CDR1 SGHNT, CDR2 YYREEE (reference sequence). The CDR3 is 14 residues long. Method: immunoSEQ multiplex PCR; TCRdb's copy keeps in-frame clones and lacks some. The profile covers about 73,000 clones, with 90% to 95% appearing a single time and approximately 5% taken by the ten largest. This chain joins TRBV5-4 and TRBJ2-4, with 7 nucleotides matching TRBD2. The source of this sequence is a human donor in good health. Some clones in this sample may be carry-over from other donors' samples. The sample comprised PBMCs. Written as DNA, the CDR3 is TGTGCCAGCACCTCTGGGGGGGGGACTAACATTCAGTACTTC. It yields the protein CASTSGGGTNIQYF.